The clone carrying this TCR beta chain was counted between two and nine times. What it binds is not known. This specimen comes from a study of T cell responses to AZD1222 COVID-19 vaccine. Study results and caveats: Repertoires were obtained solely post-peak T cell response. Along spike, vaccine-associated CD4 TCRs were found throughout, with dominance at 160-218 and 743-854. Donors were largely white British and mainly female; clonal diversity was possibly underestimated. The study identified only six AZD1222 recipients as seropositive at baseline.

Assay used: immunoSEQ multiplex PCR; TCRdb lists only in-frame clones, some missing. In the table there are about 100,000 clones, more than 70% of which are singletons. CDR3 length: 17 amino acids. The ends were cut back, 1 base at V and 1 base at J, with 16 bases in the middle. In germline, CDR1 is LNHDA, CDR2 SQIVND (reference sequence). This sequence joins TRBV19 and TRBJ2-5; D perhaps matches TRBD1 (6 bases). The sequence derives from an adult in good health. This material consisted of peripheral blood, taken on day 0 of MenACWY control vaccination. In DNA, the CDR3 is TGTGCCAGTAGTATAGGGCGGCAGGGGATCTTCCAAGAGACCCAGTACTTC. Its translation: CASSIGRQGIFQETQYF.